A single sample is the source of the 21 T cell receptor beta chains below, sequenced in a study of blood T cell repertoires in COVID-19. Using immunoSEQ multiplex PCR, the repertoire was profiled, and TCRdb retains in-frame clones only, with some absent. The sample has a few hundred thousand clones, 88% seen once. Material: peripheral blood. The receptors derive from a man between 65 and 85 years old with acute or convalescent COVID-19.

This clone was recorded a few times. The V and J genes are TRBV3-1 (or the pseudogene TRBV3-2) and TRBJ2-1, with 7 bases fitting TRBD2. The length of the CDR3 is 14 residues. From germline, CDR1 is LGHDT and CDR2 YNNKEL (reference sequence). V was pared by 4 bases and J by 9 bases, with 9 bases of the junction left unmatched. The CDR3 nucleotides are TGTGCCAGCAGCCCCGGGACTTCGGGGGGTGAGCAGTTCTTC. Its translation: CASSPGTSGGEQFF.

The chain is built from TRBV11-2 and TRBJ2-7; TRBD2 matches 12 bases. The CDR3 loop spans 17 amino acids. With 5 bases clipped from V and 0 bases from J, the junction kept 8 bases outside the gene matches. Germline values: CDR1 SGHAT, CDR2 FQNNGV. This chain's CDR3 is CASSPWTSGARSYEQYF. CDR3 DNA sequence: TGTGCCAGCAGCCCTTGGACTAGCGGGGCCCGCTCCTACGAGCAGTACTTC.

The gene calls are TRBV7-2 and TRBJ2-7, with D possibly matching TRBD1 (6 bases). Looked up from germline, CDR1 is SGHTA and CDR2 is FQGNSA. The CDR3 is made up of 14 amino acids. Trimming removed 6 bases at V and 5 bases at J, with 17 bases between. DNA for the CDR3: TGTGCCAGCAGTCGTTCTATCAGGGGCCACGAGCAGTACTTC. Translating gives CASSRSIRGHEQYF.

The chain couples TRBV7-2 to TRBJ2-5; D unresolved. The length of the CDR3 is 14 residues. Trimming cost V 4 bases and J 7 bases, with 16 bases left between them. CDR1 is SGHTA, CDR2 FQGNSA, per germline. The CDR3 reads CASSYDMVSRTQYF. Here the CDR3 DNA reads TGTGCCAGCAGCTACGACATGGTCTCGAGGACCCAGTACTTC.

The chain carries TRBV18 and TRBJ2-7, with TRBD2 identical over 7 bases. Germline CDR1 KGHSH, CDR2 LQKENI. This CDR3 has 14 amino acids. The J segment lost 0 bases and the V segment lost 3 bases, leaving 2 bases of the junction unmatched. The CDR3 coding sequence is TGTGCCAGCTCACCTAGCGGGTACTCCTACGAGCAGTACTTC. As protein: CASSPSGYSYEQYF.

The chain links TRBV7-2 to TRBJ2-2, with D perhaps matching TRBD2 (5 bases). This CDR3 region has 14 residues. CDR1 and CDR2 (germline): SGHTA, FQGNSA. V lost 3 bases to trimming and J lost 4 bases, with 9 bases between them. For the CDR3, the DNA is TGTGCCAGCAGCTTCTACCGGGGCACCGGGGAGCTGTTTTTT. Protein product: CASSFYRGTGELFF. Together with reference TRBV7-2 and TRBJ2-2, the CDR3 gives the full variable domain: GAGVSQSPSNKVTEKGKDVELRCDPISGHTALYWYRQSLGQGLEFLIYFQGNSAPDKSGLPSDRFSAERTGGSVSTLTIQRTQQEDSAVYLCASSFYRGTGELFFGEGSRLTVL.

The chain uses TRBV4-3 and TRBJ2-7, with D perhaps TRBD2 (5 bases). CDR3 length equals 12 residues. V shed 0 bases and J shed 7 bases, with 7 bases lying between them. Germline CDR1 reads LGHNA; CDR2 reads YSLEER. The CDR3, as DNA: TGCGCCAGCAGCCAAGAGAGAGGGGAGCAGTACTTC. As protein: CASSQERGEQYF.

The J gene is TRBJ1-2, the V gene TRBV4-1; tentative D call: TRBD1 (6 bases). This CDR3 spans 16 amino acids. Looked up from germline, CDR1 is MGHRA and CDR2 is YSYEKL. Trimming pared 2 bases from V and 1 base from J, leaving 14 bases between. DNA for the CDR3: TGCGCCAGCAGCCAACTTCCAGGGGCCTTTAACTATGGCTACACCTTC. Its protein product is CASSQLPGAFNYGYTF.

This clone was seen a handful of times. The chain uses TRBV18 and TRBJ2-1; the D gene is possibly TRBD1 (6 bases). This CDR3 comprises 13 residues. CDR1 is KGHSH, CDR2 LQKENI, per germline. V was shortened by 4 bases and J by 9 bases, with 13 bases between the two germline ends. CDR3 DNA: TGTGCCAGCTCACAAACAGGGACGGGTGAGCAGTTCTTC. This translates into CASSQTGTGEQFF.

The V gene is TRBV6-1, the J gene TRBJ2-1; 8 bases fit TRBD1. CDR1 and CDR2 (germline): MNHNS, SASEGT. The CDR3 has 17 residues. After removal of 2 bases from V and 7 bases from J, the junction contained 13 bases not matched to a gene. The CDR3 reads CASSEKADRVSTNEQFF. Here the CDR3 DNA reads TGTGCCAGCAGTGAAAAAGCGGACAGGGTCTCGACGAATGAGCAGTTCTTC.

The genes are TRBV9 and TRBJ2-1, with D perhaps matching TRBD1 (6 bases). The V end lost 4 bases, the J end lost 0 bases, and 11 bases lay between the germline ends. The V gene's germline CDR1 is SGDLS and CDR2 YYNGEE. CDR3 size: 15 residues. Here the CDR3 DNA reads TGTGCCAGCAGCACCCAGGGGAGCTCCTACAATGAGCAGTTCTTC. Translating it yields CASSTQGSSYNEQFF.

The chain couples TRBV18 to TRBJ2-7; 9 bases line up with TRBD1. V lost 2 bases to trimming and J lost 0 bases; unmatched junction nucleotides: 5. The V gene's germline CDR1 is KGHSH and CDR2 LQKENI. The CDR3 has 16 amino acids. CDR3 residues: CASSPSEGQGSYEQYF. In DNA, the CDR3 is TGTGCCAGCTCACCATCAGAGGGACAGGGCTCCTACGAGCAGTACTTC.

The rearrangement joins TRBV10-3 to TRBJ2-7, with D perhaps matching TRBD2 (5 bases). Germline V gene data show CDR1 as ENHRY and CDR2 as SYGVKD. The CDR3 has 14 residues. V dropped 3 bases and J dropped 2 bases, with 11 bases sitting between them. CDR3 region: CAISDPTGTYEQYF. Here the CDR3 DNA reads TGTGCCATCAGTGATCCGACGGGGACCTACGAGCAGTACTTC.

This clone was detected a few times. This chain joins TRBV24-1 and TRBJ2-7, with a tentative D call TRBD2 (6 bases). Germline V CDR1 and CDR2: KGHDR, SFDVKD. V gave up 9 bases and J gave up 5 bases, with 19 bases separating them. The CDR3 runs to 14 residues. CDR3 amino acids: CATRGIGESDEQYF. The CDR3 DNA reads as TGTGCCACCCGGGGGATAGGGGAAAGCGACGAGCAGTACTTC.

The rearrangement uses TRBV6-2 or TRBV6-3 and TRBJ1-1; a weak D match, TRBD1 (6 bases). Between the trimmed V and J ends, which lost 4 bases and 10 bases, there was a span of 13 bases. The CDR3 extends over 12 amino acids. CDR1 is MNHEY and CDR2 is SVGEGT in the germline V gene. This CDR3 reads CASSSGQRGAFF. The CDR3 DNA reads as TGTGCCAGCAGTTCCGGACAGAGGGGAGCTTTCTTT.

The chain links TRBV7-3 to TRBJ2-6, with 11 bases matching TRBD1. The germline gives CDR1 SGHTA, CDR2 FQGTGA. This CDR3 is built from 19 residues. V lost 5 bases to trimming and J lost 1 base; unmatched junction nucleotides: 10. CDR3 sequence (DNA): TGTGCCAGCAGCCTCAAGGGCGGACAGGGGGCTTCTGGGGCCAACGTCCTGACTTTC. This gives the protein CASSLKGGQGASGANVLTF. Using reference TRBV7-3 and TRBJ2-6 for the parts outside the CDR3, the full variable domain is GAGVSQTPSNKVTEKGKYVELRCDPISGHTALYWYRQSLGQGPEFLIYFQGTGAADDSGLPNDRFFAVRPEGSVSTLKIQRTERGDSAVYLCASSLKGGQGASGANVLTFGAGSRLTVL.

The chain employs TRBV29-1 and TRBJ1-1, with TRBD1 matching over 9 bases. Germline V gives CDR1 SQVTM, CDR2 ANQGSEA. The V segment lost 5 bases and the J segment 2 bases; nucleotides outside the gene matches: 3. The CDR3 is 13 residues long. The CDR3 here is CSVKQGANTEAFF. The CDR3 coding sequence is TGCAGCGTTAAACAGGGGGCTAACACTGAAGCTTTCTTT.

The chain recombines TRBV6-5 with TRBJ1-1, with a tentative D call TRBD1 (6 bases). The ends were cut back, 9 bases at V and 0 bases at J, with 17 bases in the middle. The V gene's germline CDR1 is MNHEY and CDR2 SVGAGI. This CDR3 comprises 15 residues. The CDR3 bases are TGTGCCAGTACCTCTTTGGGGGCAATGAACACTGAAGCTTTCTTT. Translated, it gives CASTSLGAMNTEAFF.

The gene calls are TRBV5-6 and TRBJ2-7; no reliable D call. The ends were cut back, 5 bases at V and 6 bases at J, with 12 bases in the middle. The germline CDR1 and CDR2 sequences are SGHDT and YYEEEE. CDR3 length equals 12 residues. The CDR3 loop reads CASSPTRGEQYF. The CDR3 coding sequence is TGTGCCAGCAGTCCAACACGAGGCGAGCAGTACTTC.

This chain connects TRBV28 to TRBJ1-5; weak D call: TRBD1 (5 bases). CDR1 and CDR2 from the germline V gene are MDHEN and SYDVKM. V shed 5 bases and J shed 11 bases, with 22 bases lying between them. The CDR3 is 15 amino acids. The CDR3 coding sequence is TGTGCCAGCAGTCCCCCCGGGGGAACTGGGAAGTCCCAGCATTTT. Its translation is CASSPPGGTGKSQHF.

This clone was counted a few times. V is TRBV20-1 and J is TRBJ2-1, with 9 bases aligning to TRBD2. CDR1 and CDR2 from the germline V gene are DFQATT and SNEGSKA (reference sequence). The V segment lost 3 bases and the J segment 5 bases; nucleotides outside the gene matches: 14. The CDR3 runs to 17 residues. As DNA, the CDR3 is TGCAGTGCTAGTCGGCGTAAGGGACTAGCTGTGAACAATGAGCAGTTCTTC. This encodes CSASRRKGLAVNNEQFF.